This TCR beta chain was observed in a study of T-cell reconstitution after alpha-beta-depleted transplantation in children. This CDR3 contains 15 residues. In germline, CDR1 is SQVTM, CDR2 ANQGSEA. After removal of 5 bases from V and 6 bases from J, the junction contained 14 bases not matched to a gene. This clonotype was detected ten times or more. For TCRbeta, the library was prepared with unique molecular identifiers. Each CDR3 protein gets one entry after TCRdb re-called the PCR reads with MiXCR. In the table there are 600,000 to 700,000 distinct CDR3 sequences, roughly 15% of which are singletons.

V and J are TRBV29-1 and TRBJ2-5; the match to TRBD2 covers 8 bases. The TCR was taken from a human donor who donated a stem cell graft to a child with acute myeloid leukemia. The specimen was PBMCs from the stem cell graft donor, collected from the stem cell graft. Here the CDR3 reads CSVNLVGTSTKTQYF. The CDR3 bases are TGCAGCGTTAACCTCGTCGGGACTAGTACGAAGACCCAGTACTTC.